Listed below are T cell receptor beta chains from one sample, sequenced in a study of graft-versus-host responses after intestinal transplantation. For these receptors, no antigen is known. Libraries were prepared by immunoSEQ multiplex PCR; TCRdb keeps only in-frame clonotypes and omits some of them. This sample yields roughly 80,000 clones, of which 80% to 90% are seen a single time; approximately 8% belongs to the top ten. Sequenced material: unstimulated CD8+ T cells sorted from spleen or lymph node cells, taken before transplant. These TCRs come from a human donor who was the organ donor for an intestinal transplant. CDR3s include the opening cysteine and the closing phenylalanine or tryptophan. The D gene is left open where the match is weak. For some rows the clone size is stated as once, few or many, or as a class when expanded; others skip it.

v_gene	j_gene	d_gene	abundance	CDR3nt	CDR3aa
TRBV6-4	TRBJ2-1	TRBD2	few	TGTGCCAGCAGTGAGAACGGGGGGGCCACCAATGAGCAGTTCTTC	CASSENGGATNEQFF
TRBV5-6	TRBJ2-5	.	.	TGTGCCAGCGAACACGCTGACGAGGGTAGGGAGACCCAGTACTTC	CASEHADEGRETQYF
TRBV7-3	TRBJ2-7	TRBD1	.	TGTGCCAGCAGCCCGGGACAGGGATACGAGCAGTACTTC	CASSPGQGYEQYF
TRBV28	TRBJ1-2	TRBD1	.	TGTGCCAGCAGTTTGCCGCAGGGGGTCCCGTATGGCTACACCTTC	CASSLPQGVPYGYTF
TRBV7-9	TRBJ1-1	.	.	TGTGCCAGCAGCTTAGGGGGGGTCGGTGAAGCTTTCTTT	CASSLGGVGEAFF
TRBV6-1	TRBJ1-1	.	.	TGTGCCAGCAGATCAACAACCCTGGCCACTGAAGCTTTCTTT	CASRSTTLATEAFF
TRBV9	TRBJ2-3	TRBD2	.	TGTGCCAGCAGCCCGACTAGCGGGGGGCACACAGATACGCAGTATTTT	CASSPTSGGHTDTQYF
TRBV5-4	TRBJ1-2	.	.	TGTGCGACAATTGATAACTATGGCTACACCTTC	CATIDNYGYTF
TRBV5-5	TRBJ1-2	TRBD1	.	TGTGCCAGCAGCCCATCGGGACAGATTCCTTCTTATGGCTACACCTTC	CASSPSGQIPSYGYTF
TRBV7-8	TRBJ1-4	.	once	TGTGCCAGCAGCCACCTTCAGACGTCAACTAATGAAAAACTGTTTTTT	CASSHLQTSTNEKLFF
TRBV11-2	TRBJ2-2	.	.	TGTGCCAGCAGCCGGGGAAGGGGGAAATACACCGGGGAGCTGTTTTTT	CASSRGRGKYTGELFF
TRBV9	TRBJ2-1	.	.	TGTGCCAGCAGCCCTTCGGGGGCAGAGCAGTTCTTC	CASSPSGAEQFF
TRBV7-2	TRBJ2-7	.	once	TGTGCCAGCACCGTTTCGAGGGTTCACGAGCAGTACTTC	CASTVSRVHEQYF
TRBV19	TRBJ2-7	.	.	TGTGCCAGTAGCTGGACGGCCGATGATGCGTACGAGCAGTACTTC	CASSWTADDAYEQYF
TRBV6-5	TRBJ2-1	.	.	TGTGCCAGCAGTTCGTCAGGGTTAAGCTCCTACAATGAGCAGTTCTTC	CASSSSGLSSYNEQFF
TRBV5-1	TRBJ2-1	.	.	TGCGCCAGCAGCTTGACCGACCACCTTGGTTTCAATGAGCAGTTCTTC	CASSLTDHLGFNEQFF
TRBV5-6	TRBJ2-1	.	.	TGTGCCAGCAGCTCCCTAACATTATTCGCGCCGAATGAGCAGTTCTTC	CASSSLTLFAPNEQFF
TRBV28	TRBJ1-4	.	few	TGTGCCAGCAGTTTGGGGGGAGAGGATGAAAAACTGTTTTTT	CASSLGGEDEKLFF
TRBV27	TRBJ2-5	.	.	TGTGCCAGCAGTCAGATACCGGGTTACTCCTCAGAGACCCAGTACTTC	CASSQIPGYSSETQYF
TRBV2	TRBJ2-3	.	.	TGTGCCAGCATTGTTGAGACTCCCCGCACAGATACGCAGTATTTT	CASIVETPRTDTQYF
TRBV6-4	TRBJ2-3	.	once	TGTGCCAGCAGTGAATCAGGCACAGATACGCAGTATTTT	CASSESGTDTQYF
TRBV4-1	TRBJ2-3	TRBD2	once	TGCGCCAGCAGCCAAGTTTTAGCGGGGGCCATCATAAGCTACCTTTACACAGATACGCAGTATTTT	CASSQVLAGAIISYLYTDTQYF
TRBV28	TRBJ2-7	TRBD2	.	TGTGCCAGCAGGGGGCTAGCGGGGGGCAAATCCTACGAGCAGTACTTC	CASRGLAGGKSYEQYF
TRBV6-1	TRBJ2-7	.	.	TGTGCCAGCAGTGTAAGTGTAACCTACGAGCAGTACTTC	CASSVSVTYEQYF
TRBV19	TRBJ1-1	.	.	TGTGCCAGTAGTGCCTACAGGGTAATGAACACTGAAGCTTTCTTT	CASSAYRVMNTEAFF
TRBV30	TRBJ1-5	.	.	TGTGCCCGGATTAAAGTCCACCGCCGCAATCAGCCCCAGCATTTT	CARIKVHRRNQPQHF
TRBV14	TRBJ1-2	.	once	TGTGCCAGCAGCCAAGATCGGTACGGCTATGGCTACACCTTC	CASSQDRYGYGYTF
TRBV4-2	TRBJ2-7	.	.	TGTGCCAGCAGCCAAGTGATTCGGGGTACCTACGAGCAGTACTTC	CASSQVIRGTYEQYF
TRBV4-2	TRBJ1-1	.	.	TGTGCCAGCAGCCAAGATTTCGGGCAGGATGAAGCTTTCTTT	CASSQDFGQDEAFF
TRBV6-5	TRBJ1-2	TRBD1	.	TGTGCCAGCAGTTTAGGGGGCGCGGGCTACACCTTC	CASSLGGAGYTF
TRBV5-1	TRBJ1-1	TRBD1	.	TGCGCCAGCAGCCAGCTACTCAGGGGGCGAGGACGTTGGAAAGCTTTCTTT	CASSQLLRGRGRWKAFF
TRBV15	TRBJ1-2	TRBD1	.	TGTGCCACCAGCAGGTCGGACAGGGTCAATGGCTACACCTTC	CATSRSDRVNGYTF
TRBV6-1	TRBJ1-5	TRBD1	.	TGTGCCAGCAGTCCAGGGGGCGTCAATCAGCCCCAGCATTTT	CASSPGGVNQPQHF
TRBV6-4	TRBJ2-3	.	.	TGTGCCAGCAGTGCAGGGACCACAGATACGCAGTATTTT	CASSAGTTDTQYF
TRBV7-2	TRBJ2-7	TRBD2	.	TGTGCCAGCAGCTTAGCGGGACTAGCGGGGGGAGCCTACGAGCAGTACTTC	CASSLAGLAGGAYEQYF
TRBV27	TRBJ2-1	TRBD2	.	TGTGCCAGCAGTCTTACTACTAGCGGCTCCTACAATGAGCAGTTCTTC	CASSLTTSGSYNEQFF
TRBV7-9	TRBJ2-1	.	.	TGTGCCAGCAGCTTAGCTTACCTGGGGGCCAATGAGCAGTTCTTC	CASSLAYLGANEQFF
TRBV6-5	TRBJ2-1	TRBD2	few	TGTGCCAGCAGTTACGCGGGGGGCCCCTACAATGAGCAGTTCTTC	CASSYAGGPYNEQFF
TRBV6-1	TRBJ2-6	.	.	TGTGCCAGCAGACCCTGGGATGGGGCCAACGTCCTGACTTTC	CASRPWDGANVLTF
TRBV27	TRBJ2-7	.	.	TGTGCCAGCAGTTTAAGCCCTCTTCTCGAGCAGTACTTC	CASSLSPLLEQYF
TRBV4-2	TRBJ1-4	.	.	TGTGCCAGCAGCCAACAGTGGGAAAATGAAAAACTGTTTTTT	CASSQQWENEKLFF
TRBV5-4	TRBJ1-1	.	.	TGTGCCAGCAGCTTGGGCATGAACACTGAAGCTTTCTTT	CASSLGMNTEAFF
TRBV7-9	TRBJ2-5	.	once	TGTGCCAGCAGCTTAGCCGACTTCCAAGAGACCCAGTACTTC	CASSLADFQETQYF
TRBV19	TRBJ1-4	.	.	TGTGCCAGTAGTATAGGTGGAAAACTGTTTTTT	CASSIGGKLFF
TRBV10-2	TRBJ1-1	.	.	TGCGCCACATGGACAGCGAACACTGAAGCTTTCTTT	CATWTANTEAFF
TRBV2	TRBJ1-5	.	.	TGTGCCAGCAGTGATCTTCATGGGACGAGCAATCAGCCCCAGCATTTT	CASSDLHGTSNQPQHF
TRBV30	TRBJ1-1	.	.	TGTGCCTGGAGTCCCCTCGCCACTGAAGCTTTCTTT	CAWSPLATEAFF